The present T cell receptor (beta chain) was sequenced within a study of cytomegalovirus exposure and HLA in healthy donors. Study outcomes and limitations: Cytomegalovirus association was listed for 150 or so TCR beta chains.

This clone was seen once. Antigen: not known. V lost 5 bases, J lost 5 bases, and 6 bases stayed unmatched. CDR3 size: 14 residues. In germline, CDR1 is WNHNN, CDR2 SYGVQD (reference sequence). Only in-frame clones appear in the TCRdb table, and some are missing; sequencing was by immunoSEQ multiplex PCR. The sample carries roughly 120,000 clones, about nine tenths recorded once. The receptor comes from a woman aged 18-29 years in good health and CMV-seronegative. Sequenced input: PBMCs. This chain links TRBV10-1 with TRBJ2-1, with TRBD2 matching 7 bases. CDR3 sequence (DNA): TGCGCCAGCAGTAAAAGCGGGGTTGACAATGAGCAGTTCTTC. As protein: CASSKSGVDNEQFF.